This T cell receptor (beta chain) was recorded in a study of cytomegalovirus exposure and HLA in healthy donors. Whole-study results and caveats: No immune exposure information besides CMV serostatus was available. The authors later found most CMV-associated TCR beta chains appeared HLA-restricted. Researchers catalogued about 150 TCR beta chains as cytomegalovirus-associated. Association of a missense DCLRE1C variant with TCR beta V- and J-gene trimming was reported in a later analysis.

The PCR had 60 Vbeta and 13 Jbeta primers. This table comes from immunoSEQ multiplex PCR, and its TCRdb copy is limited to in-frame clones, with some not included. The repertoire holds roughly 150,000 clones, with around 73% as singletons. Trimming took 0 bases from V and 7 from J; bases not matched to a gene: 18. Germline V gene lookup returns CDR1 SGDLS and CDR2 YYNGEE. The CDR3 totals 19 residues. This clone was picked up one time. The antigen is not known. The sequenced material came from PBMCs. The sequence was collected from a young woman in good health and CMV-seropositive. The chain recombines TRBV9 with TRBJ1-3; 8 nucleotides line up with TRBD1. In nucleotides, the CDR3 is TGTGCCAGCAGCGTAGCTAGCAGGGGGCAGAGGGTCGGAAGGAACACCATATATTTT. Translating gives CASSVASRGQRVGRNTIYF.